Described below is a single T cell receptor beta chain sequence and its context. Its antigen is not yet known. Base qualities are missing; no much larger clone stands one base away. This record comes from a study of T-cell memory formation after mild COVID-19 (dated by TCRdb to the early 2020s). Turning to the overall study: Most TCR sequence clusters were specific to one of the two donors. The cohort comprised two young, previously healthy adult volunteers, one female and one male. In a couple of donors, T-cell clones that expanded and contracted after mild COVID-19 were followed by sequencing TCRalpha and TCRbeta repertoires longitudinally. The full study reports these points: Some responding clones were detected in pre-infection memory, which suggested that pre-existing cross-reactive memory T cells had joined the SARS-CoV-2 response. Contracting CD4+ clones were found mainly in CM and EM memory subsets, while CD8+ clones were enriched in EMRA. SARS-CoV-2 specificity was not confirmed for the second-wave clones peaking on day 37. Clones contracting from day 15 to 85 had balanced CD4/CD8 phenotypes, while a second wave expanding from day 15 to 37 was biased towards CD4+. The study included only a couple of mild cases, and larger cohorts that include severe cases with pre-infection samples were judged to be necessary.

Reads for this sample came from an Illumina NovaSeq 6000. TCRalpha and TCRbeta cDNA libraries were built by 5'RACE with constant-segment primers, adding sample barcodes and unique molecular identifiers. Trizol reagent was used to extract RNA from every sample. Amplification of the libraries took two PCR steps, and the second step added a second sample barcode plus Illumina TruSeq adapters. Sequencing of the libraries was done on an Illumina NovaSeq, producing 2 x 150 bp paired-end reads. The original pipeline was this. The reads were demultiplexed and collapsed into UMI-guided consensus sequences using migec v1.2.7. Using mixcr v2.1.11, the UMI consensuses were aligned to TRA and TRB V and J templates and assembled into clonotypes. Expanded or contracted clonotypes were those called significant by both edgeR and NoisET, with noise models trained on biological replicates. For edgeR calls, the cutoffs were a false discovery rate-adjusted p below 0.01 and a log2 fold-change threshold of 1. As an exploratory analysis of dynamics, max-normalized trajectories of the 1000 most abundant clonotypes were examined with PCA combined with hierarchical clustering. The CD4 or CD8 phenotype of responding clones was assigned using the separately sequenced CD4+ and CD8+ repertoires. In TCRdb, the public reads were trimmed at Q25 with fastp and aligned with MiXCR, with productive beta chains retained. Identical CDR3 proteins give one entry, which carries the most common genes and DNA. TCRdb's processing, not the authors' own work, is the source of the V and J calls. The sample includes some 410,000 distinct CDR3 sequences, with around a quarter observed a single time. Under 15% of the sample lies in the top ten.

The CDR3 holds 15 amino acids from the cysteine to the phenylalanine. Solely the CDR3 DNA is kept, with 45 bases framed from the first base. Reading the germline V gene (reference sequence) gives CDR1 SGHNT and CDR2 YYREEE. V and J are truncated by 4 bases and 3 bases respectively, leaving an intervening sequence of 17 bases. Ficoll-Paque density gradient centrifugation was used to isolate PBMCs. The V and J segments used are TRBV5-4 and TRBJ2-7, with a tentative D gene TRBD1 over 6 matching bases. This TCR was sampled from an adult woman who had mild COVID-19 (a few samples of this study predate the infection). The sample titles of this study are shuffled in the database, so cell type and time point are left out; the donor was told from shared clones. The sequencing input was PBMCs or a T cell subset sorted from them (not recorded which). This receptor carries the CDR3 CASSATGNSGYEQYF. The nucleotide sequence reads TGTGCCAGCAGCGCAACAGGGAACTCCGGCTACGAGCAGTACTTC.